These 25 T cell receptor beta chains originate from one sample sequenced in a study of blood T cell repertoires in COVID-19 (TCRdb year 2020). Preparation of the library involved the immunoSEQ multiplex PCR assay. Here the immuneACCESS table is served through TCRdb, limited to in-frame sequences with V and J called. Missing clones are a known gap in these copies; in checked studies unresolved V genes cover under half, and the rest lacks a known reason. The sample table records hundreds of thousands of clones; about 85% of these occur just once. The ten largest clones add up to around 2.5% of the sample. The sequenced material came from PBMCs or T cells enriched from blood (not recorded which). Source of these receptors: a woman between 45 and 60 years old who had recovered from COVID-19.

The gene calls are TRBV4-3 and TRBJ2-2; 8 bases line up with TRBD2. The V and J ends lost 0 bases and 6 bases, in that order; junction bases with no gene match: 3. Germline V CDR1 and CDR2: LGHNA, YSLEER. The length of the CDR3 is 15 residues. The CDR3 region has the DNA TGCGCCAGCAGCCAAGATTTAGCGGGATCCGGGGAGCTGTTTTTT. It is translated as CASSQDLAGSGELFF.

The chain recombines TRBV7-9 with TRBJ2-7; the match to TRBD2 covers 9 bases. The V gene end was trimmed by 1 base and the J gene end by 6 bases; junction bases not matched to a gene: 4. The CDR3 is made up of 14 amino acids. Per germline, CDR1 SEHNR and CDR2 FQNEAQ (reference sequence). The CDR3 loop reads CASSLVREGREQYF. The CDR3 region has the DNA TGTGCCAGCAGCTTAGTGCGGGAGGGCCGCGAGCAGTACTTC.

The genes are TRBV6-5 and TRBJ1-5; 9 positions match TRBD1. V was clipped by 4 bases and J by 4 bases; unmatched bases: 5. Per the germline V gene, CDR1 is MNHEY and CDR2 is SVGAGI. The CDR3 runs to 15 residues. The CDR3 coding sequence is TGTGCCAGCAGTTCTCGACAGGGGGGGAATCAGCCCCAGCATTTT. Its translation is CASSSRQGGNQPQHF.

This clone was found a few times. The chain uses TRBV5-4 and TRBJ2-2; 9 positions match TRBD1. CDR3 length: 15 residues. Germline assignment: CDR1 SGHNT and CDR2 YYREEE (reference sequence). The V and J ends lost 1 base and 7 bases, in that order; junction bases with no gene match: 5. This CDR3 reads CASSLLQGAGGELFF. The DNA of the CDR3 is TGTGCCAGCAGCTTGTTACAGGGGGCGGGCGGGGAGCTGTTTTTT.

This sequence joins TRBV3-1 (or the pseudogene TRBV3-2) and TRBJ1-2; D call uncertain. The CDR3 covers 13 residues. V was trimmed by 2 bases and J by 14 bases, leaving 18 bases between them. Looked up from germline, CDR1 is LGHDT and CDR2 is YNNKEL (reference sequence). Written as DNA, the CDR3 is TGTGCCAGCAGCCAATCATTTACTTCCCAAGTTACCTTC. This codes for CASSQSFTSQVTF.

CDR3 nucleotides: TGTGCCAGCAGTTCTGGTGGCCCGCACTACGAGCAGTACTTC. It codes for CASSSGGPHYEQYF. V and J are TRBV7-9 and TRBJ2-7, with no clear D. The CDR3 spans 14 residues. V was trimmed by 6 bases and J by 3 bases, leaving 15 bases between them. Germline V gene data show CDR1 as SEHNR and CDR2 as FQNEAQ (reference sequence).

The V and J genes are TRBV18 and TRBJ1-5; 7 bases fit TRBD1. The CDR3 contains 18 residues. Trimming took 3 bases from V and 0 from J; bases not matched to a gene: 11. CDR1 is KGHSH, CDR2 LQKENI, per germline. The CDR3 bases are TGTGCCAGCTCACCCGGCTCGACAGGGACTTATAGCAATCAGCCCCAGCATTTT. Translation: CASSPGSTGTYSNQPQHF.

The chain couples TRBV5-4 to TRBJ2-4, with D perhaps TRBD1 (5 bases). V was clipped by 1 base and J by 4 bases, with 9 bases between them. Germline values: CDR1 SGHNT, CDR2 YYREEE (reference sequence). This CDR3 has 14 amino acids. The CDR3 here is CASSLRGQKNIQYF. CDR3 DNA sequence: TGTGCCAGCAGCTTGAGGGGTCAGAAAAACATTCAGTACTTC.

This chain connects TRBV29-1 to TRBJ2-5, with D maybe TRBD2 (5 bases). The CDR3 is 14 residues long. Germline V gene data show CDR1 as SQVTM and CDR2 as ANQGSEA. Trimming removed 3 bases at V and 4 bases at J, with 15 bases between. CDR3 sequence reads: CSVEPGSDTETQYF. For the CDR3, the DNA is TGCAGCGTTGAGCCGGGGAGTGACACAGAGACCCAGTACTTC.

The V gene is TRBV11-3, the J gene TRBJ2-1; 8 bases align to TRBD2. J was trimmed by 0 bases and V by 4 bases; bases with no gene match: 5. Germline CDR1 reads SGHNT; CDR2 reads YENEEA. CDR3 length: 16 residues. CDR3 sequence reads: CASSSSGSSSYNEQFF. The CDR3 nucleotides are TGTGCCAGCAGCTCAAGCGGGAGCAGCTCCTACAATGAGCAGTTCTTC.

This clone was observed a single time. Here the CDR3 reads CASGRGLAGERSSEQFF. CDR3 coding DNA: TGCGCCAGCGGTAGGGGGTTAGCGGGAGAAAGGTCGAGTGAGCAGTTCTTC. The genes are TRBV5-1 and TRBJ2-1; 9 bases map to TRBD2. The CDR3 has 17 residues. Germline V gives CDR1 SGHRS, CDR2 YFSETQ. V lost 7 bases and J lost 9; bases outside the gene matches: 20.

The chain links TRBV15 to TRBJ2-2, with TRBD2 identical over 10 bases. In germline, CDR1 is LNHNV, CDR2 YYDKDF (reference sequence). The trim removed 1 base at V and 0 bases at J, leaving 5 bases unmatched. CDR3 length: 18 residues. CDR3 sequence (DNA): TGTGCCACCAGCAGAGTAGTAGCGGGAGGAGCGAACACCGGGGAGCTGTTTTTT. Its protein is CATSRVVAGGANTGELFF.

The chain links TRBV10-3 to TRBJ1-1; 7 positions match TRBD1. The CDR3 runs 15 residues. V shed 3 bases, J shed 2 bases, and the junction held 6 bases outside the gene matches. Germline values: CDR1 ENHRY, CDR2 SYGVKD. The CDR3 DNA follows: TGTGCCATCAGTGAAGTAGGACAGGCAAACACTGAAGCTTTCTTT. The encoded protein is CAISEVGQANTEAFF.

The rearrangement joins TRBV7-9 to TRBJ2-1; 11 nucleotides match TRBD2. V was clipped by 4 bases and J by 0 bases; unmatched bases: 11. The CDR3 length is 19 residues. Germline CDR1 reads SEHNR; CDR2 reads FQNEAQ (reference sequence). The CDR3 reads CASSSIIGTSGSSYNEQFF. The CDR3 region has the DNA TGTGCCAGCAGCTCCATCATCGGGACTAGCGGAAGCTCCTACAATGAGCAGTTCTTC.

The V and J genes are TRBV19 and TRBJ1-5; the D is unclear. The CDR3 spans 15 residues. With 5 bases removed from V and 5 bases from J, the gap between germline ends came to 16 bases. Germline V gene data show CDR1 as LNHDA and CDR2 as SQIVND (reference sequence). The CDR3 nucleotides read TGTGCCAGTAGTCCCGAGGGTCGAAACTATCAGCCCCAGCATTTT. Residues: CASSPEGRNYQPQHF.

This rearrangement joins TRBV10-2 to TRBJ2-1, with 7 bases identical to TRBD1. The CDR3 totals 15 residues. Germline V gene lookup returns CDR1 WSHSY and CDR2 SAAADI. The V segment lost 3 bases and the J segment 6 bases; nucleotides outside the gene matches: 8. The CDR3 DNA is TGCGCCAGCAGTGAACCGGACAGGCGTGGCAATGAGCAGTTCTTC. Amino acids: CASSEPDRRGNEQFF.

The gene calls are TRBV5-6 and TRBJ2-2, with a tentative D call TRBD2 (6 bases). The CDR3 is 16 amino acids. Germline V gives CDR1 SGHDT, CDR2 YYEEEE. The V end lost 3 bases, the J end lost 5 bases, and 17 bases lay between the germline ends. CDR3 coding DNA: TGTGCCAGCAGCTCATCCGGGACTTGGGAGACCGGGGAGCTGTTTTTT. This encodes CASSSSGTWETGELFF.

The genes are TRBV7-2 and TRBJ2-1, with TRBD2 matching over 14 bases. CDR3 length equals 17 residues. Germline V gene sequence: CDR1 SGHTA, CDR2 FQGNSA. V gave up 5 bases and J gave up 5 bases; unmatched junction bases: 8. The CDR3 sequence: CASSPGTSGRVHNEQFF. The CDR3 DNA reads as TGTGCCAGCAGCCCAGGGACTAGCGGGAGAGTCCACAATGAGCAGTTCTTC.

This chain's CDR3 is CAISESVRAKNIQYF. The CDR3 DNA sequence: TGTGCCATCAGTGAATCGGTGCGAGCCAAAAACATTCAGTACTTC. The genes are TRBV10-3 and TRBJ2-4, with D unresolved. Germline assignment: CDR1 ENHRY and CDR2 SYGVKD. V shed 3 bases and J shed 0 bases, with 9 bases lying between them. This CDR3 spans 15 amino acids.

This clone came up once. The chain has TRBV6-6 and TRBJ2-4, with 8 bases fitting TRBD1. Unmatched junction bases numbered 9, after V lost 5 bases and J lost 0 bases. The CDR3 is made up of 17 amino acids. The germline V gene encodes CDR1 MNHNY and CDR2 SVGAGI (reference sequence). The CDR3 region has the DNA TGTGCCAGCAGTCCGGACAGGGCCAGAATAGCCAAAAACATTCAGTACTTC. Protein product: CASSPDRARIAKNIQYF.

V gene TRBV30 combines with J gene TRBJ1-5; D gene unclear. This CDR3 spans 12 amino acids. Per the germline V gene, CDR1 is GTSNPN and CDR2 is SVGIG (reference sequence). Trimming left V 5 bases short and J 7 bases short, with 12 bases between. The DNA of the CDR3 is TGTGCCTGGGGAGCCAATCGGCAGCCCCAGCATTTT. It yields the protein CAWGANRQPQHF.

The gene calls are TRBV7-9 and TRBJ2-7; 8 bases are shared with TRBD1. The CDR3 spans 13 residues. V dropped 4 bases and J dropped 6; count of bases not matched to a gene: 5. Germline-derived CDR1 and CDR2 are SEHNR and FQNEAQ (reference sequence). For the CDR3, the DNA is TGTGCCAGCAGCTGGGGGACAGGCCTCGAGCAGTACTTC. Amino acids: CASSWGTGLEQYF.

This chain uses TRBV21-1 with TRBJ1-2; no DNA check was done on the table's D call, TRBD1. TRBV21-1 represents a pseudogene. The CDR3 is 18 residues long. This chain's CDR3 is CASSNHRWGRQGIHGYTF. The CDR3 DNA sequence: TGTGCCAGCAGCAACCATCGGTGGGGGAGACAGGGGATCCATGGCTACACCTTC.

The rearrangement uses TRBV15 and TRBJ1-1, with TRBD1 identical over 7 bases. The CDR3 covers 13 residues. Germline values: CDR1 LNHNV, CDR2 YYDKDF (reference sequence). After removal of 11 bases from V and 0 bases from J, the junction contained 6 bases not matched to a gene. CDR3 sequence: CAAGTALNTEAFF. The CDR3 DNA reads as TGTGCCGCTGGGACAGCGCTGAACACTGAAGCTTTCTTT. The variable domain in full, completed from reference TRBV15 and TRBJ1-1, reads DAMVIQNPRYQVTQFGKPVTLSCSQTLNHNVMYWYQQKSSQAPKLLFHYYDKDFNNEADTPDNFQSRRPNTSFCFLDIRSPGLGDTAMYLCAAGTALNTEAFFGQGTRLTVV.

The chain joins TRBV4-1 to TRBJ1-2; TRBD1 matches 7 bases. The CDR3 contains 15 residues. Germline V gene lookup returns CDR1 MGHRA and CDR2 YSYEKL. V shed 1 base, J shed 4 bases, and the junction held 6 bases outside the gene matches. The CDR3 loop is CASSQVQGEIYGYTF. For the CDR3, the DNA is TGCGCCAGCAGCCAAGTGCAGGGGGAAATCTATGGCTACACCTTC.